The 18 T cell receptor beta chains in this list originate from one sample, sequenced in a study of beta chain features in type 1 diabetes. Their antigens are not known. The sequenced template was cDNA made from the entire isolated RNA. TCRdb keeps only in-frame clones here, not all; method: immunoSEQ multiplex PCR. The sample carries over 150,000 clones, approximately 8.1% recorded once. Findings and caveats of the study: Patients with Type 1 diabetes showed moderately but significantly shorter TCRB CDR3s in all four CD4+ subsets.

Sequenced sample: central memory CD4+ T cells from blood. The receptors come from a man aged 18 to 35 with type 1 diabetes.

The chain links TRBV5-1 to TRBJ1-1, with D hard to call. This CDR3 spans 16 amino acids. The ends were cut back, 2 bases at V and 0 bases at J, with 14 bases in the middle. Per germline, CDR1 SGHRS and CDR2 YFSETQ. This CDR3 is CASSFRVISMNTEAFF. CDR3 in DNA: TGCGCCAGCAGCTTCCGGGTGATCTCCATGAACACTGAAGCTTTCTTT.

The CDR3 bases are TGTGCCAGCGGCCAGGGCGAAAAACTGTTTTTT. This translates into CASGQGEKLFF. The gene calls are TRBV2 and TRBJ1-4; D perhaps matches TRBD1 (5 bases). V was pared by 8 bases and J by 8 bases, with 9 bases between. The germline CDR1 and CDR2 sequences are SNHLY and FYNNEI. This CDR3 contains 11 residues.

This clone was seen more than once but under ten times. The V gene is TRBV4-3, the J gene TRBJ1-2, with 8 bases identical to TRBD1. The ends lost 0 bases at V and 8 bases at J; junction bases unmatched: 5. In germline, CDR1 is LGHNA, CDR2 YSLEER. This CDR3 is 14 amino acids long. CDR3 DNA: TGCGCCAGCAGCCAAGATACAGGGGGGGGCGGCTACACCTTC. This encodes CASSQDTGGGGYTF.

This clone was seen many times. V usage is TRBV2 and J usage is TRBJ1-5; D remains ambiguous. Germline values: CDR1 SNHLY, CDR2 FYNNEI. V was trimmed by 3 bases and J by 5 bases, leaving 8 bases between them. CDR3 length: 13 amino acids. The CDR3 loop reads CASSDGRDQPQHF. CDR3 nucleotides: TGTGCCAGCAGTGATGGTCGGGATCAGCCCCAGCATTTT.

This clone turned up a few times. This sequence joins TRBV25-1 and TRBJ1-2; D gene uncertain. Germline loops: CDR1 MGHDK, CDR2 SYGVNS. Trimming took 8 bases from V and 2 from J, leaving 12 bases between them. The length of the CDR3 is 13 residues. CDR3 region: CASARANNYGYTF. DNA for the CDR3: TGTGCCAGCGCAAGAGCAAACAACTATGGCTACACCTTC.

A few counts support this clone. V usage is TRBV5-1 and J usage is TRBJ2-6; D gene ambiguous. The germline V and J ends were trimmed by 1 base and 4 bases, with 6 bases remaining between them. This CDR3 contains 14 residues. Germline V gene lookup returns CDR1 SGHRS and CDR2 YFSETQ. For the CDR3, the DNA is TGCGCCAGCAGCTTGTCTGAGGGGGCCAACGTCCTGACTTTC. Amino acid sequence: CASSLSEGANVLTF.

J is TRBJ2-5 and V is TRBV2; D gene uncertain. From germline, CDR1 is SNHLY and CDR2 FYNNEI. The CDR3 is 12 amino acids. The V gene lost 6 bases and the J gene lost 5 bases, with 10 bases spanning the gap. The CDR3, as DNA: TGTGCCAGCAGAGTAGTCTGGGAGACCCAGTACTTC. Amino acids: CASRVVWETQYF.

This clone was counted between two and nine times. The J gene is TRBJ1-2, the V gene TRBV7-9, with TRBD1 matching 8 bases. Germline values: CDR1 SEHNR, CDR2 FQNEAQ (reference sequence). The CDR3 loop spans 13 amino acids. Trimming took 3 bases from V and 9 from J; bases not matched to a gene: 6. CDR3 loop: CASSLTGVTRYTF. Here the CDR3 DNA reads TGTGCCAGCAGCTTGACAGGGGTTACTCGCTACACCTTC.

This clone was seen more than once but under ten times. This chain's CDR3 is CASSTGTKIMSPLHF. CDR3 in DNA: TGCGCCAGCAGCACCGGGACAAAGATTATGTCACCCCTCCACTTT. The chain joins TRBV5-1 to TRBJ1-6; weak D call: TRBD1 (6 bases). Trimming shortened V by 4 bases and J by 10 bases, and 18 bases separated the two germline ends. The CDR3 has 15 amino acids. Germline CDR1 is SGHRS and CDR2 is YFSETQ. Full variable domain (rest looked up from reference TRBV5-1 and TRBJ1-6): KAGVTQTPRYLIKTRGQQVTLSCSPISGHRSVSWYQQTPGQGLQFLFEYFSETQRNKGNFPGRFSGRQFSNSRSEMNVSTLELGDSALYLCASSTGTKIMSPLHFGNGTRLTVT.

V and J are TRBV2 and TRBJ2-5; 8 bases line up with TRBD2. This CDR3 region has 15 residues. Germline V gives CDR1 SNHLY, CDR2 FYNNEI. With 1 base clipped from V and 9 bases from J, the junction kept 10 bases outside the gene matches. The CDR3 reads CASSEVQGLGGAQYF. Here the CDR3 DNA reads TGTGCCAGCAGTGAAGTCCAGGGCCTCGGGGGGGCCCAGTACTTC.

This clone was found a few times. This chain uses TRBV19 with TRBJ2-2; 9 nucleotides align to TRBD1. V was clipped by 10 bases and J by 0 bases; unmatched bases: 9. Germline V gives CDR1 LNHDA, CDR2 SQIVND (reference sequence). CDR3 length: 16 residues. The CDR3 reads CATTWDRASNTGELFF. DNA for the CDR3: TGTGCCACCACCTGGGACAGGGCATCGAACACCGGGGAGCTGTTTTTT. The whole variable domain, filled in from reference TRBV19 and TRBJ2-2, reads DGGITQSPKYLFRKEGQNVTLSCEQNLNHDAMYWYRQDPGQGLRLIYYSQIVNDFQKGDIAEGYSVSREKKESFPLTVTSAQKNPTAFYLCATTWDRASNTGELFFGEGSRLTVL.

This clone was found many times. The chain is built from TRBV11-2 and TRBJ2-1, with D maybe TRBD2 (5 bases). V was trimmed by 7 bases and J by 7 bases, leaving 11 bases between them. Germline-derived CDR1 and CDR2 are SGHAT and FQNNGV. This CDR3 region has 12 residues. The CDR3 loop is CASTTWRNEQFF. In nucleotides, the CDR3 is TGTGCCAGCACCACCTGGAGGAATGAGCAGTTCTTC.

This clone was recorded a few times. The rearrangement joins TRBV9 to TRBJ2-5; 11 bases agree with TRBD2. Losses at the gene ends were 4 bases for V and 2 bases for J; bases not matched to a gene: 7. Germline V gives CDR1 SGDLS, CDR2 YYNGEE. The CDR3 sequence is 16 residues long. The CDR3 DNA is TGTGCCAGCAGCCCGCGACGACTAGCGGGACAAGAGACCCAGTACTTC. Its translation is CASSPRRLAGQETQYF.

This clone has just a few counts. This specimen includes other DNA sequences encoding the same CDR3. This chain joins TRBV20-1 and TRBJ2-5; D gene uncertain. V was pared by 0 bases and J by 5 bases, with 4 bases between. The CDR3 sequence is 11 residues long. Germline assignment: CDR1 DFQATT and CDR2 SNEGSKA (reference sequence). The CDR3 region is CSARDRETQYF. The CDR3 nucleotides are TGCAGTGCTAGAGACAGGGAGACCCAGTACTTC.

The V call is TRBV28, the J call TRBJ1-2, with D perhaps TRBD1 (6 bases). There are 14 residues in the CDR3. Germline CDR1 is MDHEN and CDR2 is SYDVKM. Trimming removed 2 bases at V and 8 bases at J, with 15 bases between. The DNA for the CDR3 is TGTGCCAGCAGTTTAAGGGGGAAGGGGTTGGGCTACACCTTC. This translates into CASSLRGKGLGYTF.

This rearrangement joins TRBV5-1 to TRBJ2-5; D possibly corresponds to TRBD2 (7 bases). Germline V gene lookup returns CDR1 SGHRS and CDR2 YFSETQ. CDR3 length: 15 amino acids. Trimming pared 4 bases from V and 5 bases from J, leaving 18 bases between. CDR3 DNA: TGCGCCAGCAGCCTCGTAGGGGGGGCTGGGGAGACCCAGTACTTC. This translates into CASSLVGGAGETQYF. The complete variable domain, with remaining parts taken from reference TRBV5-1 and TRBJ2-5, reads KAGVTQTPRYLIKTRGQQVTLSCSPISGHRSVSWYQQTPGQGLQFLFEYFSETQRNKGNFPGRFSGRQFSNSRSEMNVSTLELGDSALYLCASSLVGGAGETQYFGPGTRLLVL.

V and J are TRBV2 and TRBJ2-3, with 8 bases fitting TRBD1. There are 14 residues in the CDR3. Germline loops: CDR1 SNHLY, CDR2 FYNNEI. J lost 1 base, V lost 7 bases, and 4 bases had no gene match. The CDR3 coding sequence is TGTGCCAGCACACCGGGACAGGGCACAGATACGCAGTATTTT. This gives the protein CASTPGQGTDTQYF.

This clone was picked up a small number of times. V is TRBV15 and J is TRBJ2-3; 11 nucleotides agree with TRBD2. CDR3 length equals 18 residues. Germline V lookup: CDR1 LNHNV, CDR2 YYDKDF (reference sequence). V was pared by 2 bases and J by 6 bases, with 13 bases of the junction left unmatched. The DNA for the CDR3 is TGTGCCACCAGCAGACGCGGGATGGTAGCGGGGGGGCTGGATACGCAGTATTTT. Protein sequence: CATSRRGMVAGGLDTQYF.